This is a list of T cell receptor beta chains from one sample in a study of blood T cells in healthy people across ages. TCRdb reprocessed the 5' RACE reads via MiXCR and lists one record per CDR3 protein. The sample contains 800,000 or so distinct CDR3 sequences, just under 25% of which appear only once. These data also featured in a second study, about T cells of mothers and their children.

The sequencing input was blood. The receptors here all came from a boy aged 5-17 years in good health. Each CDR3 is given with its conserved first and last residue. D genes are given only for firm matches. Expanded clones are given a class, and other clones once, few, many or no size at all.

CASTAGLFGYTF TGTGCCAGCACTGCAGGGCTCTTTGGCTACACCTTC TRBV28 12 TRBJ1-2 - -
CATSDGYEQYF TGTGCCACCAGTGACGGGTACGAGCAGTACTTC TRBV24-1 11 TRBJ2-7 - -
CASSQGVGQGFRDTQYF TGCGCCAGCAGCCAAGGGGTGGGACAGGGGTTTAGAGATACGCAGTATTTT TRBV4-3 17 TRBJ2-3 TRBD1 -
CASSLERYQETQYF TGTGCCAGCAGCTTAGAGCGCTACCAAGAGACCCAGTACTTC TRBV11-2 14 TRBJ2-5 - -
CSAKSEIYEQYF TGCAGTGCTAAGAGCGAGATCTACGAGCAGTACTTC TRBV20-1 12 TRBJ2-7 - few
CASSLVAFIGHNEQFF TGCGCCAGCAGCTTGGTGGCTTTTATTGGCCACAATGAGCAGTTCTTC TRBV5-1 16 TRBJ2-1 - few
CASSPRGVLGTEAFF TGTGCCAGCAGCCCCAGGGGGGTCTTAGGCACTGAAGCTTTCTTT TRBV12-3/TRBV12-4 15 TRBJ1-1 TRBD1 -
CASSLVNGQSYEQYF TGTGCCAGCAGCTTAGTAAACGGGCAGTCCTACGAGCAGTACTTC TRBV11-2 15 TRBJ2-7 - few
CASSLNRDGGLNYGYTF TGTGCCAGCAGTCTTAATCGGGACGGGGGACTCAACTATGGCTACACCTTC TRBV6-2/TRBV6-3 17 TRBJ1-2 - few
CASSWTIGELFF TGTGCCAGCAGTTGGACCATCGGGGAGCTGTTTTTT TRBV12-3/TRBV12-4 12 TRBJ2-2 - few
CAGSAAQLENTGELFF TGTGCCGGCAGTGCGGCCCAACTCGAGAACACCGGGGAGCTGTTTTTT TRBV2 16 TRBJ2-2 - -
CASSKGITSSTDTQYF TGTGCCAGCAGCAAAGGTATTACCTCTAGCACAGATACGCAGTATTTT TRBV21-1 16 TRBJ2-3 - few
CASSIDAGGGLFF TGTGCCAGTAGTATCGACGCAGGCGGGGGACTGTTTTTT TRBV19 13 TRBJ1-4 - -
CSVEGGPGETQYF TGCAGCGTTGAAGGAGGGCCTGGGGAGACCCAGTACTTC TRBV29-1 13 TRBJ2-5 - few
CSGEQGYEQYF TGCAGCGGCGAACAGGGTTACGAGCAGTACTTC TRBV29-1 11 TRBJ2-7 - few
CASSQGLDFYNEQFF TGTGCCAGCAGCCAAGGACTAGACTTTTACAATGAGCAGTTCTTC TRBV3-1 15 TRBJ2-1 - -
CASTSTGGSIYEQYF TGTGCCAGCACCTCGACAGGGGGCAGCATCTACGAGCAGTACTTC TRBV6-2/TRBV6-3 15 TRBJ2-7 TRBD1 -
CASSLPDRVYNEQFF TGTGCCAGCAGCCTTCCCGACAGGGTATACAATGAGCAGTTCTTC TRBV28 15 TRBJ2-1 TRBD1 -
CASSYGNTIYF TGTGCCAGCAGTTACGGAAACACCATATATTTT TRBV27 11 TRBJ1-3 - -
CASKEVQYF TGTGCCAGCAAGGAGGTCCAGTACTTC TRBV7-9 9 TRBJ2-5 - few
CASSVVGDYNEQFF TGTGCCAGCAGCGTAGTCGGAGACTACAATGAGCAGTTCTTC TRBV9 14 TRBJ2-1 - -
CASSPGEGVISEAFF TGTGCCAGCAGCCCGGGAGAGGGGGTGATTTCTGAAGCTTTCTTT TRBV7-2 15 TRBJ1-1 - few
CASSLRGPAYYEQYF TGTGCCAGCAGCTTGCGGGGGCCGGCGTACTACGAGCAGTACTTC TRBV6-2/TRBV6-3 15 TRBJ2-7 - few
CASQGQSSYEQYF TGTGCCAGCCAAGGACAGAGCTCCTACGAGCAGTACTTC TRBV6-5 13 TRBJ2-7 - few
CSARDVSSYEQYF TGCAGCGCCCGGGACGTAAGCTCCTACGAGCAGTACTTC TRBV29-1 13 TRBJ2-7 - -
CASSPRTAMSSYNSPLHF TGTGCCAGCAGCCCTAGGACCGCCATGAGCTCCTATAATTCACCCCTCCACTTT TRBV5-5 18 TRBJ1-6 - few
CASTDGRVNEQFF TGTGCCAGCACGGACGGGAGGGTTAATGAGCAGTTCTTC TRBV12-3/TRBV12-4 13 TRBJ2-1 TRBD2 -
CSVGTTNTGELFF TGCAGCGTTGGGACAACGAACACCGGGGAGCTGTTTTTT TRBV29-1 13 TRBJ2-2 - many
CASRGQGALGEKLFF TGTGCCAGCAGAGGACAGGGGGCTCTCGGTGAAAAACTGTTTTTT TRBV6-5 15 TRBJ1-4 TRBD1 few
CSARLRGFLAYGYTF TGCAGTGCTAGACTGAGGGGCTTCCTTGCCTATGGCTACACCTTC TRBV20-1 15 TRBJ1-2 - -
CASRGTPNTGELFF TGTGCCAGCAGGGGGACACCGAACACCGGGGAGCTGTTTTTT TRBV7-8 14 TRBJ2-2 - few
CASSGTYEQYF TGTGCCAGCAGCGGCACATACGAGCAGTACTTC TRBV7-2 11 TRBJ2-7 - few
CASRTGALSSYEQYF TGTGCCAGCAGGACCGGGGCCCTGAGCTCCTACGAGCAGTACTTC TRBV28 15 TRBJ2-7 - -
CASGIDGHNEQFF TGTGCCAGCGGAATAGACGGGCACAATGAGCAGTTCTTC TRBV7-3 13 TRBJ2-1 - few
CSARDAQGGQETQYF TGCAGTGCTAGGGACGCCCAGGGGGGGCAAGAGACCCAGTACTTC TRBV20-1 15 TRBJ2-5 - few
CASSRDSKSEKLFF TGTGCCAGCAGCCGCGACAGCAAGTCCGAAAAACTGTTTTTT TRBV28 14 TRBJ1-4 - -
CSARLGVYEQYF TGCAGTGCTAGGCTAGGGGTCTACGAGCAGTACTTC TRBV20-1 12 TRBJ2-7 - -
CASSRYQAGGTDTQYF TGTGCCAGCAGCCGTTATCAGGCAGGGGGCACAGATACGCAGTATTTT TRBV4-2 16 TRBJ2-3 - -
CASSWGLGPEAFF TGCGCCAGCAGTTGGGGGTTAGGTCCTGAAGCTTTCTTT TRBV5-1 13 TRBJ1-1 - few
CASSQVGFEKLFF TGCGCCAGCAGCCAAGTGGGGTTTGAAAAACTGTTTTTT TRBV4-3 13 TRBJ1-4 - -
CSASTRVRTNEKLFF TGCAGTGCTAGCACGAGGGTGAGGACTAATGAAAAACTGTTTTTT TRBV20-1 15 TRBJ1-4 - -
CATSRDGYAGGSTDTQYF TGTGCCACCAGCAGAGATGGATACGCGGGAGGTAGCACAGATACGCAGTATTTT TRBV15 18 TRBJ2-3 TRBD2 few
CASSLWDYRYAYNEQFF TGTGCCAGCAGCTTATGGGACTACCGTTACGCCTACAATGAGCAGTTCTTC TRBV7-8 17 TRBJ2-1 TRBD2 -
CASSTGLNQETQYF TGCGCCAGCAGCACGGGACTCAATCAAGAGACCCAGTACTTC TRBV5-1 14 TRBJ2-5 - few
CASSFSGTYNEQFF TGTGCCAGCAGCTTTTCAGGGACCTACAATGAGCAGTTCTTC TRBV5-6 14 TRBJ2-1 - -
CSVEDLPPGAEAFF TGCAGCGTTGAAGATCTCCCCCCGGGAGCTGAAGCTTTCTTT TRBV29-1 14 TRBJ1-1 - -
CASSQVWVGGTQYF TGCGCCAGCAGCCAGGTTTGGGTTGGTGGGACCCAGTACTTC TRBV4-3 14 TRBJ2-5 - -
CASSYSGATPQETQYF TGTGCCAGCAGTTACTCTGGGGCCACCCCGCAAGAGACCCAGTACTTC TRBV6-5 16 TRBJ2-5 - few
CASSLEKVYEQYF TGCGCCAGCAGCCTCGAAAAGGTATACGAGCAGTACTTC TRBV4-1 13 TRBJ2-7 - -